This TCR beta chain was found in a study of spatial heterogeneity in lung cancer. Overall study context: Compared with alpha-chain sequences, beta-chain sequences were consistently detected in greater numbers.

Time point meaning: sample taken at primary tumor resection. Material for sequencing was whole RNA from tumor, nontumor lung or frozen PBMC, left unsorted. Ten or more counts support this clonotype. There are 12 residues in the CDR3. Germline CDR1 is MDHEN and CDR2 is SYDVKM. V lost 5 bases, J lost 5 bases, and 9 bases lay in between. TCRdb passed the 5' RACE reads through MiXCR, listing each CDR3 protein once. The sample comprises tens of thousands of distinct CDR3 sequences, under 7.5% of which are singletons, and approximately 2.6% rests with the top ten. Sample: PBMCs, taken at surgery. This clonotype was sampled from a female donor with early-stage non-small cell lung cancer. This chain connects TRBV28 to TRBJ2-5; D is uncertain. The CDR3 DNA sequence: TGTGCCAGCAGTCCACTCCGGGAGACCCAGTACTTC. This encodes CASSPLRETQYF.